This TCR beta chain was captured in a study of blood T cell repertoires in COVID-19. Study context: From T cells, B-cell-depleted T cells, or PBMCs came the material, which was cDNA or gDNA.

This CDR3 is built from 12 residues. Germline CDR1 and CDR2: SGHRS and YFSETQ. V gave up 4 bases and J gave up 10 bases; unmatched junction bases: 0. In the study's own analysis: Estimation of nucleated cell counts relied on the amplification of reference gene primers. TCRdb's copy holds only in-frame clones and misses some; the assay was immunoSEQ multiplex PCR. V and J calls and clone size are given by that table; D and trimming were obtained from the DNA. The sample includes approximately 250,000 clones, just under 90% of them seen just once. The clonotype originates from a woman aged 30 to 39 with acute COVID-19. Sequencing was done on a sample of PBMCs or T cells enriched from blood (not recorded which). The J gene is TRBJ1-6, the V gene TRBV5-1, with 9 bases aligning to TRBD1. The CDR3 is CASSTGGSPLHF. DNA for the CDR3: TGCGCCAGCAGCACAGGGGGCTCACCCCTCCACTTT. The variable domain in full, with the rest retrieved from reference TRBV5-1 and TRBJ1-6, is KAGVTQTPRYLIKTRGQQVTLSCSPISGHRSVSWYQQTPGQGLQFLFEYFSETQRNKGNFPGRFSGRQFSNSRSEMNVSTLELGDSALYLCASSTGGSPLHFGNGTRLTVT.